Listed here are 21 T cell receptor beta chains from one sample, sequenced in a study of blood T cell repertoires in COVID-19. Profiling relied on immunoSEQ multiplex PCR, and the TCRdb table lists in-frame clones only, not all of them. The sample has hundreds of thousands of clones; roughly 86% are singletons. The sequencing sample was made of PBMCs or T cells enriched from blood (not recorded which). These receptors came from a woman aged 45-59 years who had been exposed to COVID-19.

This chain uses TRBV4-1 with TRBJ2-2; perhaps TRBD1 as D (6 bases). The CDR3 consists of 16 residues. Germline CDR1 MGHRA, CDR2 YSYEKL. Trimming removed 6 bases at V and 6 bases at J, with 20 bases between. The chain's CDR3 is CASRLISRGGSGELFF. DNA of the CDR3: TGCGCCAGCAGACTCATCTCGCGAGGGGGTTCCGGGGAGCTGTTTTTT.

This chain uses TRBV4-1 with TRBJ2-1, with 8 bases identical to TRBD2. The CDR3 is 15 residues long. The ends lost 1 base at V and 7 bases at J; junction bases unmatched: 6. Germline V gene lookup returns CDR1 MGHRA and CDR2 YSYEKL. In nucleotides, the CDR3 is TGCGCCAGCAGCCAAGGACTAGCGATGAAAAATGAGCAGTTCTTC. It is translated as CASSQGLAMKNEQFF.

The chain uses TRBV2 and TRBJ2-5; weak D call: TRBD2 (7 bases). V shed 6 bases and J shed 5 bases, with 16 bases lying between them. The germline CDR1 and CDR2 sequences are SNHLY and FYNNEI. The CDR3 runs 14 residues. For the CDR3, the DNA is TGTGCCAGCAGCCAAAGGGGGGGGCTCGAGACCCAGTACTTC. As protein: CASSQRGGLETQYF.

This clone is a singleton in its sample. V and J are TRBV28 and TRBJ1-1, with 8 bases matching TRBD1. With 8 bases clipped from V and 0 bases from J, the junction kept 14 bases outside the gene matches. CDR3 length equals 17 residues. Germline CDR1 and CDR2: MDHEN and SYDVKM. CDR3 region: CASLPGQVDPMNTEAFF. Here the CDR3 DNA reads TGTGCCAGCTTGCCGGGACAGGTCGACCCTATGAACACTGAAGCTTTCTTT.

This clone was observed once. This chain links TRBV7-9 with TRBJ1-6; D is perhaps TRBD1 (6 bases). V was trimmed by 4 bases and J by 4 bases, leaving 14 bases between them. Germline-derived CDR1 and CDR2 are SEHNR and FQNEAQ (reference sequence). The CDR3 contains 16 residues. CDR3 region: CASSYSPTGYNSPLHF. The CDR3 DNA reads TGTGCCAGCAGCTATAGCCCAACAGGGTATAATTCACCCCTCCACTTT.

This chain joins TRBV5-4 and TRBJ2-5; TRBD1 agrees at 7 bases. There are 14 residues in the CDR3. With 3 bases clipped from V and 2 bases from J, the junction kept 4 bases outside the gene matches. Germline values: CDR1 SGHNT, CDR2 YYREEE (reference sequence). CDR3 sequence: CASSWGTVQETQYF. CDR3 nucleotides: TGTGCCAGCAGCTGGGGGACAGTTCAAGAGACCCAGTACTTC.

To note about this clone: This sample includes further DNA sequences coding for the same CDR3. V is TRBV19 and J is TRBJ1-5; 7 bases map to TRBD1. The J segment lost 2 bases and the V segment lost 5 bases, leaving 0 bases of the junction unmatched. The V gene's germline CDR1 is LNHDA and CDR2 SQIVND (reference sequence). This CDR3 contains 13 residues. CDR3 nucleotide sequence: TGTGCCAGTAGTGGGACAGGCAATCAGCCCCAGCATTTT. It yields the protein CASSGTGNQPQHF.

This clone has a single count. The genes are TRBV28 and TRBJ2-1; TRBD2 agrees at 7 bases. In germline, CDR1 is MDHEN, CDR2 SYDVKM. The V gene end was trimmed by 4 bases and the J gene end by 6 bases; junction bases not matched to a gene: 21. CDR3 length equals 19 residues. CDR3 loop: CASSSRGFRVAGYRNEQFF. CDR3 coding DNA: TGTGCCAGCAGTTCCCGTGGGTTTCGAGTAGCGGGTTATCGCAATGAGCAGTTCTTC.

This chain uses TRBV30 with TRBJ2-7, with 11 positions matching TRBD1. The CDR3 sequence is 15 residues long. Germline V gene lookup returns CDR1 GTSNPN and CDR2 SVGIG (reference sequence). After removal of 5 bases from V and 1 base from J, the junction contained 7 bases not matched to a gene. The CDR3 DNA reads TGTGCCTGGGGCACCGGGACAGGGGGATCCTACGAGCAGTACTTC. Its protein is CAWGTGTGGSYEQYF. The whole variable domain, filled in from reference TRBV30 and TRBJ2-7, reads SQTIHQWPATLVQPVGSPLSLECTVEGTSNPNLYWYRQAAGRGLQLLFYSVGIGQISSEVPQNLSASRPQDRQFILSSKKLLLSDSGFYLCAWGTGTGGSYEQYFGPGTRLTVT.

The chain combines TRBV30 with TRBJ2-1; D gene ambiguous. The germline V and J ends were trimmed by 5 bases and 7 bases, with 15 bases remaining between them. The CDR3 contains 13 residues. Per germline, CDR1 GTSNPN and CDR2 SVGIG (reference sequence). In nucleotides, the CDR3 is TGTGCCTGGGACTTGCGACTTGGGAATGAGCAGTTCTTC. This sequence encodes CAWDLRLGNEQFF.

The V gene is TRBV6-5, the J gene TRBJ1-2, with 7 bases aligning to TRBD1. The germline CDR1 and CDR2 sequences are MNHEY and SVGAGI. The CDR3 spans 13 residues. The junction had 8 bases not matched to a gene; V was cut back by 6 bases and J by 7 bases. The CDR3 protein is CASRPTGIRGYTF. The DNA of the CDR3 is TGTGCCAGCAGACCGACAGGGATCCGTGGCTACACCTTC.

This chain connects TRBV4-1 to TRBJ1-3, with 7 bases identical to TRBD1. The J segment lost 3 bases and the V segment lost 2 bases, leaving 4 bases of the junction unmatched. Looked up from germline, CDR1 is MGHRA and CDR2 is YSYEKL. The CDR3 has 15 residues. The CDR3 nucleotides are TGCGCCAGCAGCCAATCAGGGGGTCGTGGAAACACCATATATTTT. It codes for CASSQSGGRGNTIYF.

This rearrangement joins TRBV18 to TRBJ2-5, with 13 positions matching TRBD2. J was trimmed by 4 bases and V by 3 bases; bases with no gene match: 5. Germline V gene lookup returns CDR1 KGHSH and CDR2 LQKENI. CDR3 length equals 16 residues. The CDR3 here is CASSPTTSGGRETQYF. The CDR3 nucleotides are TGTGCCAGCTCACCCACGACTAGCGGGGGGAGAGAGACCCAGTACTTC.

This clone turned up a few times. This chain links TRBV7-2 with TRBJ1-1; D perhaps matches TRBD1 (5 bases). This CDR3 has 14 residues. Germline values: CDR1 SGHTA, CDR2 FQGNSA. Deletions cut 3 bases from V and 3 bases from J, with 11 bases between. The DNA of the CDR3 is TGTGCCAGCAGCTTTGTCAGGGAATACACTGAAGCTTTCTTT. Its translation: CASSFVREYTEAFF.

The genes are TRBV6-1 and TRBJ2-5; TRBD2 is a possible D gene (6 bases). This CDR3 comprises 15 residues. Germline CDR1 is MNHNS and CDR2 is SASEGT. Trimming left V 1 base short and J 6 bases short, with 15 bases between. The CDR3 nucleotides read TGTGCCAGCAGTGAAGTATCATGGGGGGACCAGACCCAGTACTTC. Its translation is CASSEVSWGDQTQYF.

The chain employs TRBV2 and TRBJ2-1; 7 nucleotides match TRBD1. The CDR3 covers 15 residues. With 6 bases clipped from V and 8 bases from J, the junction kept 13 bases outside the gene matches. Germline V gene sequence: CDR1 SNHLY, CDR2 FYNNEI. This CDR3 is CASSTGVLEGYEQFF. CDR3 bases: TGTGCCAGCAGCACAGGGGTTTTAGAGGGATATGAGCAGTTCTTC.

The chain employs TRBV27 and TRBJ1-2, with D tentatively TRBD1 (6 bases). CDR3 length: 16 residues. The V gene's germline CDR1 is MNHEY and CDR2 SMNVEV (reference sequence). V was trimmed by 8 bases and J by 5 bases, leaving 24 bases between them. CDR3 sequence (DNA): TGTGCCAGCGGGTCAGCGCTTAGGTCAGGGGTTTATGGCTACACCTTC. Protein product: CASGSALRSGVYGYTF.

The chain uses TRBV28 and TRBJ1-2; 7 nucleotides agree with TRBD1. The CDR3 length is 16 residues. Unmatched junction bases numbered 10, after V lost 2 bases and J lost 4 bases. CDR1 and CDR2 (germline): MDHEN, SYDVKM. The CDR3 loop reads CASSLDATGRGYGYTF. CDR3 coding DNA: TGTGCCAGCAGTTTAGACGCGACAGGGCGAGGCTATGGCTACACCTTC.

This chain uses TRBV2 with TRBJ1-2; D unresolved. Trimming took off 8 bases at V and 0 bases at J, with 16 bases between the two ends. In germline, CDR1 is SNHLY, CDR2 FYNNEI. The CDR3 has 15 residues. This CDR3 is CASSPFVQTNYGYTF. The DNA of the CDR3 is TGTGCCAGCTCGCCTTTTGTACAGACTAACTATGGCTACACCTTC.

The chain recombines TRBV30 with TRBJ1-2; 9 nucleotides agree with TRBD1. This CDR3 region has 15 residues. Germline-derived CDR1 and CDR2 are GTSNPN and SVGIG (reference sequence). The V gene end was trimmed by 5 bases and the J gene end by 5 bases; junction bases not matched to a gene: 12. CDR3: CAWRTTGGAAYGYTF. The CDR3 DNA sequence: TGTGCCTGGCGCACAACAGGGGGCGCGGCTTATGGCTACACCTTC.

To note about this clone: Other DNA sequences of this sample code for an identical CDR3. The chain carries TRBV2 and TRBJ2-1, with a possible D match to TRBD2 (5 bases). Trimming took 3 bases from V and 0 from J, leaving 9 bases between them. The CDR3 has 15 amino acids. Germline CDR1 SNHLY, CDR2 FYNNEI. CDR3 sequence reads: CASSEEGSSYNEQFF. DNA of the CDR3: TGTGCCAGCAGTGAGGAAGGGAGCTCCTACAATGAGCAGTTCTTC.